The 26 T cell receptor beta chains given below trace back to one sample, sequenced in a study of shared T cell receptors in the human thymus. The data were produced by immunoSEQ multiplex PCR, yet TCRdb's version contains in-frame clones alone and is incomplete. The repertoire holds 700,000 to 750,000 clones, around 85% seen once, with around 0.0094% in the top ten. These data also featured in a second study, about human thymus T cells.

Material for sequencing was thymocytes. The receptor source for this set is a girl less than two years old with a congenital heart defect.

The chain uses TRBV7-8 and TRBJ2-2, with D tentatively TRBD2 (7 bases). Germline values: CDR1 SGHVS, CDR2 FQNEAQ. With 6 bases removed from V and 6 bases from J, the gap between germline ends came to 23 bases. The CDR3 runs to 17 residues. As DNA, the CDR3 is TGTGCCAGCAGTCCACGGGGGGCCATACCCCAACCCGGGGAGCTGTTTTTT. This encodes CASSPRGAIPQPGELFF.

This chain joins TRBV19 and TRBJ1-6; 8 bases align to TRBD1. The V segment lost 1 base and the J segment 7 bases; nucleotides outside the gene matches: 0. The V gene's germline CDR1 is LNHDA and CDR2 SQIVND (reference sequence). The CDR3 runs to 14 residues. CDR3 protein: CASSIGTGNSPLHF. CDR3 DNA sequence: TGTGCCAGTAGTATAGGGACAGGGAATTCACCCCTCCACTTT.

This chain uses TRBV4-3 with TRBJ1-2; perhaps TRBD1 as D (5 bases). V lost 3 bases to trimming and J lost 8 bases, with 13 bases between them. This CDR3 is 13 amino acids long. Germline V gives CDR1 LGHNA, CDR2 YSLEER. The DNA of the CDR3 is TGCGCCAGCAGCCAGGGGGGACTGGCGGGCTACACCTTC. It is translated as CASSQGGLAGYTF.

The chain couples TRBV14 to TRBJ1-1; the D is unclear. V gave up 1 base and J gave up 1 base, with 19 bases separating them. CDR3 length: 18 amino acids. Looked up from germline, CDR1 is SGHDN and CDR2 is FVKESK. CDR3 sequence (DNA): TGTGCCAGCAGCCAAGTTGGTCTCCAGAAAATTAAGAACACTGAAGCTTTCTTT. This gives the protein CASSQVGLQKIKNTEAFF.

This chain joins TRBV7-8 and TRBJ2-5; tentative D call: TRBD2 (6 bases). The V end was cut by 4 bases, the J end by 0 bases, with 15 bases between. Germline CDR1 reads SGHVS; CDR2 reads FQNEAQ. This CDR3 region has 16 residues. This CDR3 is CASSSEGRTYQETQYF. The CDR3 DNA sequence: TGTGCCAGCAGCTCGGAGGGGCGGACTTACCAAGAGACCCAGTACTTC.

V is TRBV27 and J is TRBJ1-6; the match to TRBD1 covers 10 bases. This CDR3 contains 14 residues. Germline V CDR1 and CDR2: MNHEY, SMNVEV (reference sequence). J gave up 10 bases and V 6 bases, and 6 bases lay outside the gene matches. Here the CDR3 reads CASRRTGGASPLHF. Here the CDR3 DNA reads TGTGCCAGCAGGCGGACAGGGGGGGCCTCACCCCTCCACTTT.

This rearrangement joins TRBV5-1 to TRBJ2-3; TRBD1 aligns across 9 bases. CDR1 and CDR2 from the germline V gene are SGHRS and YFSETQ. Trimming removed 0 bases from V and 6 bases from J; junction bases left unmatched: 5. This CDR3 comprises 15 residues. The CDR3: CASSLVVTGGDTQYF. Written as DNA, the CDR3 is TGCGCCAGCAGCTTGGTTGTGACAGGGGGTGATACGCAGTATTTT.

The chain carries TRBV9 and TRBJ1-1, with 9 bases fitting TRBD1. V shed 1 base and J 4 bases; nucleotides not matched to a gene: 8. Germline CDR1 reads SGDLS; CDR2 reads YYNGEE. The CDR3 extends over 16 amino acids. CDR3 DNA sequence: TGTGCCAGCAGCGTAAAGGGACAGGGCACGGCCACTGAAGCTTTCTTT. Its protein product is CASSVKGQGTATEAFF. Complete variable domain (other parts from reference TRBV9 and TRBJ1-1): DSGVTQTPKHLITATGQRVTLRCSPRSGDLSVYWYQQSLDQGLQFLIQYYNGEERAKGNILERFSAQQFPDLHSELNLSSLELGDSALYFCASSVKGQGTATEAFFGQGTRLTVV.

The V call is TRBV30, the J call TRBJ1-2, with D possibly being TRBD1 (5 bases). CDR1 and CDR2 from the germline V gene are GTSNPN and SVGIG (reference sequence). There are 15 residues in the CDR3. V was clipped by 0 bases and J by 8 bases, with 19 bases between them. The CDR3 here is CAWSVPRDLGRGYTF. CDR3 bases: TGTGCCTGGAGTGTACCTCGGGACCTGGGGAGGGGCTACACCTTC.

The chain carries TRBV7-8 and TRBJ1-4, with 7 bases matching TRBD1. The CDR3 is 16 residues long. Germline V CDR1 and CDR2: SGHVS, FQNEAQ. Losses at the gene ends were 2 bases for V and 4 bases for J; bases not matched to a gene: 7. The DNA of the CDR3 is TGTGCCAGCAGCTTACAAACAGGGGACGGTAATGAAAAACTGTTTTTT. Translation: CASSLQTGDGNEKLFF.

Written as DNA, the CDR3 is TGCGCCAGCAGCCAAGGTCTAAGGACTAGCAATGAGCAGTTCTTC. Encoded protein: CASSQGLRTSNEQFF. This chain connects TRBV4-1 to TRBJ2-1; 7 bases map to TRBD2. With 1 base clipped from V and 6 bases from J, the junction kept 6 bases outside the gene matches. Germline CDR1 reads MGHRA; CDR2 reads YSYEKL. The CDR3 has 15 residues.

This clone was detected only once. J is TRBJ1-1 and V is TRBV7-2, with D maybe TRBD1 (6 bases). CDR1 SGHTA and CDR2 FQGNSA come from the germline V gene. V shed 2 bases and J shed 5 bases, with 12 bases lying between them. CDR3 length: 14 residues. CDR3 nucleotide sequence: TGTGCCAGCAGCTTACTCGGGGGGCAGACTGAAGCTTTCTTT. This codes for CASSLLGGQTEAFF.

V and J are TRBV7-2 and TRBJ2-7; TRBD1 is a possible D gene (6 bases). Germline V gives CDR1 SGHTA, CDR2 FQGNSA. This CDR3 comprises 12 residues. Trimming stripped 1 base from V and 6 bases from J, with 7 bases between. The CDR3 reads CASSLDRVEQYF. CDR3 DNA sequence: TGTGCCAGCAGCTTAGACAGGGTCGAGCAGTACTTC.

The V and J genes are TRBV5-1 and TRBJ2-2; 8 bases fit TRBD1. Losses at the gene ends were 4 bases for V and 7 bases for J; bases not matched to a gene: 9. Germline V gene lookup returns CDR1 SGHRS and CDR2 YFSETQ. The CDR3 consists of 15 residues. The CDR3 here is CASSRGQEGDGELFF. The CDR3 DNA reads TGCGCCAGCAGCAGGGGACAGGAGGGGGACGGGGAGCTGTTTTTT.

V usage is TRBV29-1 and J usage is TRBJ2-1; TRBD1 agrees at 7 bases. Trimming took 7 bases from V and 4 from J; bases not matched to a gene: 10. CDR3 length: 14 amino acids. Per the germline V gene, CDR1 is SQVTM and CDR2 is ANQGSEA. The CDR3 is CSAMGTVRYNEQFF. CDR3 in DNA: TGCAGCGCCATGGGGACAGTTAGATACAATGAGCAGTTCTTC.

The rearrangement uses TRBV6-5 and TRBJ2-3; D may be TRBD1 (5 bases). V was clipped by 6 bases and J by 4 bases, with 17 bases between them. Germline assignment: CDR1 MNHEY and CDR2 SVGAGI. The CDR3 has 15 residues. CDR3 nucleotides: TGTGCCAGCAGACATATCCTACAGGTCCCAGATACGCAGTATTTT. Translating gives CASRHILQVPDTQYF.

V and J are TRBV12-5 and TRBJ2-3, with a weak D call TRBD1 (6 bases). CDR1 LGHNT and CDR2 FRNRAP come from the germline V gene. Between the trimmed V and J ends, which lost 1 base and 7 bases, there was a span of 24 bases. The CDR3 loop spans 18 amino acids. CDR3 region: CASGLDFRTDHDPNTQYF. For the CDR3, the DNA is TGTGCTAGTGGTTTGGACTTCCGGACAGATCACGACCCCAATACGCAGTATTTT.

J is TRBJ1-2 and V is TRBV14; no firm D call. Germline-derived CDR1 and CDR2 are SGHDN and FVKESK. The V gene lost 4 bases and the J gene lost 5 bases, with 17 bases spanning the gap. CDR3 length: 15 residues. The CDR3 region has the DNA TGTGCCAGCAGCCTACACAGAGGGTGGATATATGGCTACACCTTC. It encodes CASSLHRGWIYGYTF.

The chain has TRBV12-5 and TRBJ1-1; D perhaps matches TRBD1 (6 bases). The germline V gene encodes CDR1 LGHNT and CDR2 FRNRAP. The CDR3 totals 15 residues. Trimming removed 6 bases at V and 4 bases at J, with 18 bases between. The CDR3 DNA reads as TGTGCTAGTGGACCACCCGGACAGACGACCACTGAAGCTTTCTTT. Translation gives CASGPPGQTTTEAFF.

In the case of this clone: The junction departs from the called germline gene at one end, perhaps through a read error. The rearrangement links TRBV11-2 to TRBJ2-7, with D hard to call. The CDR3 contains 11 residues. Germline-derived CDR1 and CDR2 are SGHAT and FQNNGV. In nucleotides, the CDR3 is TGTGCCAGCAGAGCCTCCTCCGAGCAGTACTTC. This codes for CASRASSEQYF.

The chain links TRBV7-9 to TRBJ1-2, with 9 positions matching TRBD1. The CDR3 is 16 residues long. In germline, CDR1 is SEHNR, CDR2 FQNEAQ (reference sequence). The J segment lost 5 bases and the V segment lost 1 base, leaving 8 bases of the junction unmatched. The CDR3 protein is CASSLEGQGIRYGYTF. The CDR3 region has the DNA TGTGCCAGCAGCTTAGAAGGACAGGGGATAAGATATGGCTACACCTTC.

The chain uses TRBV27 and TRBJ1-3; the match to TRBD1 covers 11 bases. Germline CDR1 is MNHEY and CDR2 is SMNVEV (reference sequence). J gave up 8 bases and V 5 bases, and 5 bases lay outside the gene matches. The CDR3 is 14 residues long. CDR3 sequence: CASSPKDRGHTIYF. The DNA for the CDR3 is TGTGCCAGCAGTCCGAAGGACAGGGGGCACACCATATATTTT.

This clone was counted a single time. This chain connects TRBV5-1 to TRBJ1-4; 9 positions match TRBD1. CDR3 length equals 19 residues. V was pared by 0 bases and J by 6 bases, with 15 bases of the junction left unmatched. Per the germline V gene, CDR1 is SGHRS and CDR2 is YFSETQ. CDR3: CASSLDSVPGQGVYEKLFF. The CDR3 DNA reads as TGCGCCAGCAGCTTGGATTCCGTCCCGGGACAGGGAGTGTATGAAAAACTGTTTTTT.

The V call is TRBV6-5, the J call TRBJ1-4, with D possibly matching TRBD1 (6 bases). This CDR3 region has 15 residues. Germline values: CDR1 MNHEY, CDR2 SVGAGI. The V and J ends lost 0 bases and 5 bases respectively, with 10 bases between them. In DNA form, the CDR3 reads TGTGCCAGCAGTTACTCGGACAGTGAGAATGAAAAACTGTTTTTT. It is translated as CASSYSDSENEKLFF.

The rearrangement uses TRBV6-6 and TRBJ1-6; 8 bases fit TRBD1. The CDR3 has 16 residues. The germline gives CDR1 MNHNY, CDR2 SVGAGI (reference sequence). With V trimmed by 5 bases and J by 11 bases, 14 bases remained unmatched. CDR3 sequence reads: CASSPYPDREKPPLHF. CDR3 sequence (DNA): TGTGCCAGCAGTCCATACCCGGACAGGGAGAAGCCACCCCTCCACTTT.

V usage is TRBV19 and J usage is TRBJ1-4; D is unresolved. Between the trimmed V and J ends, which lost 6 bases and 6 bases, there was a span of 14 bases. From germline, CDR1 is LNHDA and CDR2 SQIVND (reference sequence). The length of the CDR3 is 14 residues. CDR3 in amino acids: CASRSSGTYEKLFF. CDR3 sequence (DNA): TGTGCCAGTAGGTCATCCGGTACCTATGAAAAACTGTTTTTT.